Below are 14 T cell receptor beta chains sequenced from a single sample in a study of PD-1 blockade in classical Hodgkin lymphoma (dated by TCRdb to the early 2020s). Libraries were made using the immunoSEQ multiplex PCR assay. TCRdb provides this immuneACCESS table in a form limited to in-frame rearrangements. Some clones are lacking; in checked studies, under half of them reflect an unresolved V gene, and why the rest are absent is not known. Recorded for this sample are tens of thousands of clones; 91% of them occurred a single time. The top ten clones comprise 9% to 12% of the sample. The label giving this sample's time point can be read as: cycle 4 day 1 (C4D1), after more than five weeks of nivolumab. Every trial patient had relapsed following autologous stem cell transplantation, and prior brentuximab vedotin exposure was what differed among cohorts A, B and C. This specimen was peripheral blood mononuclear cells (PBMCs), taken before the fourth cycle of nivolumab. The receptors come from a human donor with classical Hodgkin lymphoma.

This clone has a handful of counts. The genes are TRBV9 and TRBJ1-5; no definite D call. Germline CDR1 and CDR2: SGDLS and YYNGEE. V dropped 5 bases and J dropped 0 bases, with 6 bases sitting between them. CDR3 length: 13 amino acids. The chain's CDR3 is CASSLYSNQPQHF. CDR3 nucleotide sequence: TGTGCCAGCAGTCTGTATAGCAATCAGCCCCAGCATTTT.

The gene calls are TRBV5-6 and TRBJ2-7; D remains unclear. Germline CDR1 and CDR2: SGHDT and YYEEEE. The CDR3 covers 14 residues. The V gene lost 4 bases and the J gene lost 2 bases, with 13 bases spanning the gap. The CDR3, as DNA: TGTGCCAGCAGCGGTCGCGGAACCACCTACGAGCAGTACTTC. Protein product: CASSGRGTTYEQYF.

The chain is built from TRBV25-1 and TRBJ2-5; D might be TRBD1 or TRBD2, each matching 6 bases. The CDR3 sequence is 12 residues long. Trimming removed 10 bases from V and 5 bases from J, with 14 bases in between. Germline V lookup: CDR1 MGHDK, CDR2 SYGVNS. Here the CDR3 DNA reads TGTGCCACAGTGGGGGGCCGGGAGACCCAGTACTTC. This encodes CATVGGRETQYF.

V is TRBV5-1 and J is TRBJ2-5; possibly TRBD2 for D (6 bases). The CDR3 spans 15 residues. V was clipped by 5 bases and J by 5 bases, with 19 bases between them. From germline, CDR1 is SGHRS and CDR2 YFSETQ. CDR3 bases: TGCGCCAGCAGGCAAGGACGGAGGGTGTTCGAGACCCAGTACTTC. Translated: CASRQGRRVFETQYF.

In its sample, this clone was seen once. V usage is TRBV6-6 and J usage is TRBJ2-1; maybe TRBD1 (6 bases). The V gene's germline CDR1 is MNHNY and CDR2 SVGAGI (reference sequence). V shed 6 bases and J shed 2 bases, with 17 bases lying between them. The CDR3 is 16 amino acids. The CDR3 loop reads CASRNVRGGAYNEQFF. The CDR3 DNA sequence: TGTGCCAGCAGGAATGTCAGGGGTGGTGCCTACAATGAGCAGTTCTTC.

This chain joins TRBV28 and TRBJ2-5; 8 positions match TRBD2. Germline CDR1 MDHEN, CDR2 SYDVKM. The trim removed 7 bases at V and 1 base at J, leaving 2 bases unmatched. The CDR3 loop spans 13 amino acids. The CDR3 DNA reads as TGTGCCAGCATAACTAGCGGCCAAGAGACCCAGTACTTC. Protein product: CASITSGQETQYF. The variable domain in full, with the rest retrieved from reference TRBV28 and TRBJ2-5, is DVKVTQSSRYLVKRTGEKVFLECVQDMDHENMFWYRQDPGLGLRLIYFSYDVKMKEKGDIPEGYSVSREKKERFSLILESASTNQTSMYLCASITSGQETQYFGPGTRLLVL.

The genes are TRBV10-3 and TRBJ2-1; 9 bases map to TRBD2. CDR1 is ENHRY, CDR2 SYGVKD, per germline. V was clipped by 2 bases and J by 9 bases; unmatched bases: 8. CDR3 length equals 15 residues. The DNA of the CDR3 is TGTGCCATCAGTGAGGTTATTAGCGGGGGTGGTGAGCAGTTCTTC. It is translated as CAISEVISGGGEQFF.

The genes are TRBV4-1 and TRBJ1-1; perhaps TRBD1 as D (5 bases). Germline V gene sequence: CDR1 MGHRA, CDR2 YSYEKL. CDR3 length: 12 amino acids. With 1 base removed from V and 11 bases from J, the gap between germline ends came to 11 bases. CDR3 loop: CASSQGRSGAFF. In nucleotides, the CDR3 is TGCGCCAGCAGCCAAGGGAGATCAGGGGCTTTCTTT.

V gene TRBV27 combines with J gene TRBJ2-1; D call uncertain. The CDR3 runs 14 residues. The ends were cut back, 6 bases at V and 6 bases at J, with 15 bases in the middle. Germline loops: CDR1 MNHEY, CDR2 SMNVEV (reference sequence). The CDR3 is CASSSYYGRNEQFF. CDR3 DNA sequence: TGTGCCAGCAGCTCCTATTACGGCCGCAATGAGCAGTTCTTC.

The chain joins TRBV25-1 to TRBJ1-5; D is possibly TRBD1 (5 bases). The germline gives CDR1 MGHDK, CDR2 SYGVNS. CDR3 length: 15 residues. Trimming left V 8 bases short and J 3 bases short, with 17 bases between. The CDR3 loop is CASHSDTHLNQPQHF. CDR3 DNA sequence: TGTGCCAGCCATTCGGACACTCACCTCAATCAGCCCCAGCATTTT. The full variable domain, with the rest looked up from reference TRBV25-1 and TRBJ1-5, is EADIYQTPRYLVIGTGKKITLECSQTMGHDKMYWYQQDPGMELHLIHYSYGVNSTEKGDLSSESTVSRIRTEHFPLTLESARPSHTSQYLCASHSDTHLNQPQHFGDGTRLSIL.

The chain joins TRBV5-5 to TRBJ1-1; 10 bases match TRBD1. The junction had 6 bases not matched to a gene; V was cut back by 0 bases and J by 1 base. CDR3 size: 17 residues. Germline V gene sequence: CDR1 SGHKS, CDR2 YYEKEE (reference sequence). The CDR3 bases are TGTGCCAGCAGCTTGGAAAGACGGGACAGGGGGAACACTGAAGCTTTCTTT. Translation gives CASSLERRDRGNTEAFF.

The chain links TRBV5-1 to TRBJ1-4, with D perhaps TRBD1 (5 bases). This CDR3 contains 15 residues. V was cut by 6 bases and J by 4 bases, with 16 bases left in between. The germline gives CDR1 SGHRS, CDR2 YFSETQ. The CDR3 nucleotides read TGCGCCAGCAAAAAAGATCCAGGGCTTAATGAAAAACTGTTTTTT. Protein: CASKKDPGLNEKLFF.

The rearrangement joins TRBV6-1 to TRBJ2-2, with unresolved D. Germline lookup yields CDR1 MNHNS and CDR2 SASEGT. This CDR3 has 12 residues. Trimming removed 5 bases at V and 4 bases at J, with 5 bases between. The CDR3 DNA reads TGTGCCAGCAGTCAAACCACCGGGGAGCTGTTTTTT. It codes for CASSQTTGELFF.

This chain connects TRBV18 to TRBJ2-3; the D gene is possibly TRBD1 (6 bases). The CDR3 totals 14 residues. From germline, CDR1 is KGHSH and CDR2 LQKENI. Trimming removed 5 bases from V and 1 base from J, with 10 bases in between. The CDR3 DNA reads TGTGCCAGCTCAATGGGGGCGCGCACAGATACGCAGTATTTT. It is translated as CASSMGARTDTQYF. The full variable domain, in which reference TRBV18 and TRBJ2-3 provide the parts outside the CDR3, is NAGVMQNPRHLVRRRGQEARLRCSPMKGHSHVYWYRQLPEEGLKFMVYLQKENIIDESGMPKERFSAEFPKEGPSILRIQQVVRGDSAAYFCASSMGARTDTQYFGPGTRLTVL.